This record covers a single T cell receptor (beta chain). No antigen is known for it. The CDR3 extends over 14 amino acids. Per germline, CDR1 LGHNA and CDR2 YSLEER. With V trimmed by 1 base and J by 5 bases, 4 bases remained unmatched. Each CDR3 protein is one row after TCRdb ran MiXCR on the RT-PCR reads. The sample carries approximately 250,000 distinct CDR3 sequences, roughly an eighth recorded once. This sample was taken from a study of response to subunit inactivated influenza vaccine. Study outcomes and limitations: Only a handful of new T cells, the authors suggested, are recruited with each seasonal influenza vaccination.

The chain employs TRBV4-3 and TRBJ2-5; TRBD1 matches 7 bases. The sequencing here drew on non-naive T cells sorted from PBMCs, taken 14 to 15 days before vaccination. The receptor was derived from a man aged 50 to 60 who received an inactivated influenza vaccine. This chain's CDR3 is CASSQVGGDETQYF. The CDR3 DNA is TGCGCCAGCAGCCAAGTAGGGGGCGATGAGACCCAGTACTTC.